This is a list of T cell receptor beta chains from one sample in a study of tumor-infiltrating lymphocytes in glioblastoma multiforme. TCRdb re-called the multiplex PCR reads with MiXCR, one entry per CDR3 protein. The table has more than 10,000 distinct CDR3 sequences, around 60% seen once. Sequences were obtained from brain tumor tissue. The receptors originated from a male donor with glioblastoma. Each CDR3 is given with its conserved first and last residue. Fields, in order: V gene, clone size, J gene, D gene, CDR3 DNA, CDR3 protein. D genes are given only for firm matches. A clone size is listed for some rows: how often the clone was seen (once, few, many), or a class if it is expanded.

>TRBV15|few|TRBJ2-7|TRBD2
TGTGCCACCAGCAGAGACCGCGAAAGCGGGAGTGGGAGAGAGCAGTACTTC
CATSRDRESGSGREQYF
>TRBV6-1|NA|TRBJ2-7|TRBD1
TGTGCCAGCTATGACAGGGCTGCCTCCGAGCAGTACTTC
CASYDRAASEQYF
>TRBV6-2/TRBV6-3|NA|TRBJ2-7|TRBD2
TGTGCCAGCAGTCTAGCGGGAGGCCAGGAGTACTTT
CASSLAGGQEYF
>TRBV11-2|NA|TRBJ2-1|NA
TGTGCCAGCAGCTTAGATAGGGGGAAGGACCAGGTCTTC
CASSLDRGKDQVF
>TRBV7-2|NA|TRBJ2-7|TRBD2
TGTGCCAGCAGCCGAACTAGCGGGGGGAGCTACGAGCAGTACTTC
CASSRTSGGSYEQYF
>TRBV20-1|once|TRBJ2-5|NA
TGCAGTGCTAGGAAGAAGGGGAGAGAGACCCAGTACTTC
CSARKKGRETQYF
>TRBV11-1|NA|TRBJ2-3|NA
TGTGCCAGCAGCTTAACCCCAGGGCCTAGCACAGATACGCAGTATTTT
CASSLTPGPSTDTQYF
>TRBV4-2|NA|TRBJ2-2|NA
TGTGCCAGCAACCAAGAGAAGAAGGTCGGGGAGCTGCTTTTT
CASNQEKKVGELLF
>TRBV2|NA|TRBJ2-3|TRBD2
TGTGACAGCAGTGAAGGCGGGAGTGGGACAGATACGCAGTATTTT
CDSSEGGSGTDTQYF
>TRBV19|few|TRBJ1-5|TRBD1
TGTGCCAGTACCACTCCCTACAGGGGACGAAATCAGCCCCAGCATTTT
CASTTPYRGRNQPQHF
>TRBV11-2|NA|TRBJ1-4|NA
TGTGCCAGCAGCGTTTCAGGGAATAATGAAAAACTGTTTTTT
CASSVSGNNEKLFF
>TRBV11-3|few|TRBJ2-7|NA
TGTGCCAGCAGCCTCCAGAGCGAGCAGTACTTC
CASSLQSEQYF
>TRBV11-2|few|TRBJ2-7|TRBD1
TGTGCCAGCAGCTTAGAGTCAGGGGGCTCCTACGAGCAGTACTTC
CASSLESGGSYEQYF
>TRBV10-3|NA|TRBJ2-3|TRBD2
TGTGCCATCAGTGGCCCTACTAGCGGGAGGGCCAGGACAGATACGCAGTATTTT
CAISGPTSGRARTDTQYF
>TRBV4-2|NA|TRBJ2-7|NA
TGTGCCAGTAGCAATGCCTACGCGCAGTACTTC
CASSNAYAQYF
>TRBV6-2/TRBV6-3|NA|TRBJ2-3|TRBD2
TGTGCCGGCAGCTCTAGACTAGCGCCAACAGATACGCAGTATTTT
CAGSSRLAPTDTQYF
>TRBV20-1|medium-sized|TRBJ2-7|NA
TGCAGTGCTAGAGATACGAGGACAGCTTCTTTCTACGAGCAGTACTTC
CSARDTRTASFYEQYF
>TRBV20-1|medium-sized|TRBJ1-1|NA
TGCAGTGCTAGTGGACAGTTGAACACTGAAGCTTTCTTT
CSASGQLNTEAFF
>TRBV28|many|TRBJ2-7|NA
TGTGCCAGCAGTTTTCGCGGCGGACTGAGTTTC
CASSFRGGLSF
>TRBV10-3|NA|TRBJ2-1|TRBD2
TGTGCCATCAGTGAGTCGGGGCTAGCGGACAATGAGCAGTTCTTC
CAISESGLADNEQFF
>TRBV11-1|NA|TRBJ2-2|NA
TGTGCCAGCAGCGCCCCAAACACCGGGGAGCTGTTTTTT
CASSAPNTGELFF
>TRBV11-1|NA|TRBJ2-6|NA
TGTGCCAGCAGCTTTGTAACGTTTGGGGCCAACGTCCTGACTTTC
CASSFVTFGANVLTF
>TRBV10-3|NA|TRBJ2-5|NA
TGTGCCACCGGATTAGGGGGAGGGAAAGAGACCCAATACTTC
CATGLGGGKETQYF
>TRBV5-1|many|TRBJ2-3|NA
TGCGCCAGCAGCTTGGGAGGCAGGGCCACAGATACGCAGTATTTT
CASSLGGRATDTQYF
>TRBV4-1|few|TRBJ2-2|TRBD2
TGCGCCAGCAGCCAAGATTGGCCAGCGGGGGTCACCGGGGAGCTGTTTTTT
CASSQDWPAGVTGELFF
>TRBV6-2/TRBV6-3|NA|TRBJ1-2|NA
TGTGCCAGCGGTTACGGAATCTATGGCTACACCTTC
CASGYGIYGYTF
>TRBV20-1|medium-sized|TRBJ2-1|TRBD2
TGCAGTGCTAACGGAGCGGGAGGTTGGGATGAGCAGTTCTTC
CSANGAGGWDEQFF
>TRBV20-1|NA|TRBJ2-7|TRBD2
TGCAGTGCTTATGCCTCTAGCGGGGGGTACGAGCAGTACTTC
CSAYASSGGYEQYF
>TRBV28|NA|TRBJ2-2|NA
TGTGCCAGCAGTTTCCCCCCTGCGAACACCGGGGAGCTGTTTTTT
CASSFPPANTGELFF
>TRBV11-1|NA|TRBJ1-1|TRBD1
TGTGCCATCAGCCTAAGACAGGGGGCGGACACTGAAGCTCTCTTT
CAISLRQGADTEALF
>TRBV11-3|NA|TRBJ2-1|NA
TGTATCAGCAACTACGGGGCGAACAATGAGCAGTTCTTC
CISNYGANNEQFF
>TRBV4-1|NA|TRBJ2-1|NA
TGCGACAGCAGCCAAGATCCTAGTGGGAGCTCCTACAATGAGCAGTTCTTC
CDSSQDPSGSSYNEQFF
>TRBV18|NA|TRBJ2-7|TRBD2
TGTGCCAGCTCACCCCAGCATATCGGGGACTACGAGCAATACTTC
CASSPQHIGDYEQYF
>TRBV12-3/TRBV12-4|medium-sized|TRBJ2-3|NA
TGTGCCAGCAGCCCCGGTTTTACGGACAGAAAAATCACAGATACGCAGTATTTT
CASSPGFTDRKITDTQYF
>TRBV6-1|once|TRBJ1-2|NA
TGTGCCAGCAGTGACTCGGGGGTTGTATATGGCTACATCTTC
CASSDSGVVYGYIF
>TRBV5-6|NA|TRBJ2-1|TRBD2
TGTGCCAGCATCTTGGTAGCGGGAGGGCCTTGGGAGCAGTTATTC
CASILVAGGPWEQLF
>TRBV29-1|NA|TRBJ2-3|NA
TGCAGCGTGGATGCGCCCAGGGGATCTAGCACAGATACGCAGTATTTT
CSVDAPRGSSTDTQYF
>TRBV5-1|many|TRBJ1-4|TRBD1
TGCGCCAGCAGCTGGGAGACAGGGGGTTCAACTAATGAAAAACTGTTTTTT
CASSWETGGSTNEKLFF
>TRBV11-2|NA|TRBJ2-7|TRBD2
TGTGCCAGCAGCCGAACCTTACTAGCGGCCTACGAGCAGTACTTC
CASSRTLLAAYEQYF
>TRBV20-1|NA|TRBJ2-7|NA
TGCAGTGCGAGGGACACATACGAGCCGTACTTC
CSARDTYEPYF
>TRBV6-5|NA|TRBJ1-5|TRBD1
TGTGCCAGCAGTTACTCGGACAGGAATCAGCCCCAGCATTTT
CASSYSDRNQPQHF
>TRBV5-4|medium-sized|TRBJ2-1|TRBD1
TGTGCCAGCAGCTTGGGAGGGGGCAGCTCCTACAATGAGCAGTTCTTC
CASSLGGGSSYNEQFF
>TRBV20-1|NA|TRBJ2-7|TRBD2
TGCAGTGCTATACCTGCGGCGGGGGTGGGGTACGAGCAGTACTTC
CSAIPAAGVGYEQYF
>TRBV11-2|NA|TRBJ1-1|NA
TGTGCCAGCAGCTTATGGTCAAGACGGGTCGGAGCTTTCTTT
CASSLWSRRVGAFF
>TRBV6-2/TRBV6-3|NA|TRBJ2-1|NA
TGTGCCAGCAGTTACCGCTTCGGGAATGAGCAGCTCTTC
CASSYRFGNEQLF
>TRBV6-5|NA|TRBJ1-1|NA
TGTGCCAGCAGTTACTCAACTCAAGCAGATATGAACACTGAAGCTTTCTTT
CASSYSTQADMNTEAFF